The entry below describes one TCR beta chain. This sample was taken from a study of blood T cell repertoires in COVID-19. Study-wide background: Donors in the United States, Italy and Spain gave samples during acute or convalescent COVID-19. PBMCs, B-cell-depleted T cells, or T cells were the source of the cDNA or gDNA that made up the material.

As originally analysed: Amplification of reference gene primers was used by the study to estimate nucleated cell counts. TCRdb keeps only in-frame clones here, not all; method: immunoSEQ multiplex PCR. The V and J calls and clone size were taken over from that table, and D and trimming were inferred from the DNA. Among 150,000 to 200,000 clones listed, more than 85% were seen once. Germline V gives CDR1 SGHTA, CDR2 FQGNSA. The V end lost 5 bases, the J end lost 4 bases, and 6 bases lay between the germline ends. CDR3 length equals 12 residues. This chain connects TRBV7-2 to TRBJ1-3; D is unclear. The source of this sequence is a man in his 70s with active or convalescent COVID-19. The sample taken for sequencing was peripheral blood. CDR3 protein: CASSARGNTIYF. The CDR3, as DNA: TGTGCCAGCAGCGCCAGAGGAAACACCATATATTTT.